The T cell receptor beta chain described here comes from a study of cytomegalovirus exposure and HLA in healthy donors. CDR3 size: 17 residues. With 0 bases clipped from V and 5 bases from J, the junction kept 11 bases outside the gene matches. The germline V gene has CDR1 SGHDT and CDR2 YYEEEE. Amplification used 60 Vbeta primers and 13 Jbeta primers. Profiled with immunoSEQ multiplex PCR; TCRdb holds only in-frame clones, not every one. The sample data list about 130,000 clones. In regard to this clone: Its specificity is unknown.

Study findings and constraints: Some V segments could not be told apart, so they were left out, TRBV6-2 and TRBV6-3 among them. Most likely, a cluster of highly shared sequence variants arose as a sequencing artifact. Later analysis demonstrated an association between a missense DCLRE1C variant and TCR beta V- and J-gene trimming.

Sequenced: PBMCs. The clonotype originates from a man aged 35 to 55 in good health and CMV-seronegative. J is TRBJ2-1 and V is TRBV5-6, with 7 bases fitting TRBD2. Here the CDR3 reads CASSLAMLAAVNNEQFF. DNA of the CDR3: TGTGCCAGCAGCTTGGCTATGCTAGCGGCAGTGAACAATGAGCAGTTCTTC.